These 12 T cell receptor beta chains share one sample of origin, sequenced in a study of CD8+ T cells in alopecia areata. Sequencing templates came from extracted RNA that was reverse transcribed into cDNA. Libraries were prepared by immunoSEQ multiplex PCR; TCRdb keeps only in-frame clonotypes and omits some of them. The sample contains fewer than 150,000 clones, around 54% of which appear only once. The sample's treatment: oral pan-JAK inhibitor, 5-10 mg twice daily. This specimen consisted of CD4+ T cells sorted from blood, obtained at week 24, from a patient treated with tofacitinib. The receptors stem from a human donor with alopecia areata.

The rearrangement joins TRBV7-2 to TRBJ1-6, with TRBD1 as a possible D gene (5 bases). The CDR3 covers 15 residues. CDR1 is SGHTA and CDR2 is FQGNSA in the germline V gene. Trimming removed 0 bases from V and 9 bases from J, with 12 bases in between. CDR3 nucleotides: TGTGCCAGCAGCTTAGCGGAAGGGGCGCGTTCACCCCTCCACTTT. The encoded protein is CASSLAEGARSPLHF.

This clone has more than one count but fewer than ten. The V gene is TRBV4-1, the J gene TRBJ2-2, with TRBD2 as a possible D gene (6 bases). The germline gives CDR1 MGHRA, CDR2 YSYEKL. CDR3 length: 22 amino acids. V shed 2 bases and J shed 2 bases, with 30 bases lying between them. CDR3 region: CASSQSFSWGVPYQTNTGELFF. CDR3 coding DNA: TGCGCCAGCAGCCAAAGCTTCTCATGGGGGGTTCCTTACCAAACCAACACCGGGGAGCTGTTTTTT.

The chain recombines TRBV5-1 with TRBJ2-2; D is perhaps TRBD2 (7 bases). Germline V gene sequence: CDR1 SGHRS, CDR2 YFSETQ. Between the trimmed V and J ends, which lost 0 bases and 6 bases, there was a span of 18 bases. The CDR3 contains 17 residues. The CDR3 DNA reads as TGCGCCAGCAGCTTGGTGTGGGGGGGCGTAAGCTCCGGGGAGCTGTTTTTT. Its protein product is CASSLVWGGVSSGELFF.

This clone turned up a few times. Germline is not matched at one junction end, which may reflect a read error. The V and J genes are TRBV7-7 and TRBJ2-7; D perhaps matches TRBD2 (6 bases). Germline loops: CDR1 SSHAT, CDR2 FNYEAQ (reference sequence). The CDR3 contains 15 residues. The CDR3 reads CASSLAAGGKNEQYF. The CDR3 region has the DNA TGTGCTAGCAGCTTAGCGGCTGGGGGGAAAAACGAGCAGTACTTC.

This clone has only a few counts. J is TRBJ2-3 and V is TRBV6-1, with D perhaps matching TRBD2 (5 bases). CDR1 is MNHNS, CDR2 SASEGT, per germline. V was shortened by 4 bases and J by 5 bases, with 10 bases between the two germline ends. CDR3 length: 13 amino acids. Written as DNA, the CDR3 is TGTGCCAGCAGTGGGCCACTAGGAGATACGCAGTATTTT. This gives the protein CASSGPLGDTQYF.

This sequence joins TRBV4-3 and TRBJ2-5; D possibly matches TRBD1 or TRBD2 (6 bases each). The CDR3 contains 17 residues. V gave up 0 bases and J gave up 5 bases, with 19 bases separating them. Germline CDR1 and CDR2: LGHNA and YSLEER. The CDR3 here is CASSQDHEGGIGETQYF. The CDR3 DNA follows: TGCGCCAGCAGCCAAGATCACGAGGGGGGAATAGGGGAGACCCAGTACTTC.

The rearrangement uses TRBV4-3 and TRBJ2-6; D ambiguous. Germline V gene sequence: CDR1 LGHNA, CDR2 YSLEER. With 1 base removed from V and 1 base from J, the gap between germline ends came to 8 bases. This CDR3 is built from 16 residues. The DNA of the CDR3 is TGCGCCAGCAGCCAAGGGGAACAGTCTGGGGCCAACGTCCTGACTTTC. It translates to CASSQGEQSGANVLTF.

The rearrangement links TRBV5-1 to TRBJ1-1; the D is unclear. The CDR3 consists of 14 residues. V was pared by 0 bases and J by 0 bases, with 6 bases between. Germline V gene lookup returns CDR1 SGHRS and CDR2 YFSETQ. Here the CDR3 DNA reads TGCGCCAGCAGCTTGGAAGGCATGAACACTGAAGCTTTCTTT. Protein: CASSLEGMNTEAFF.

This CDR3 reads CASSERPGQGDYEQYF. CDR3 DNA: TGTGCCAGCAGTGAGAGACCGGGACAGGGGGACTACGAGCAGTACTTC. The chain couples TRBV25-1 to TRBJ2-7, with 11 nucleotides matching TRBD1. The CDR3 is 16 residues long. V was pared by 3 bases and J by 3 bases, with 7 bases of the junction left unmatched. CDR1 is MGHDK and CDR2 is SYGVNS in the germline V gene.

The gene calls are TRBV7-9 and TRBJ1-4; no clear D gene. V was pared by 5 bases and J by 7 bases, with 8 bases between. The germline V gene encodes CDR1 SEHNR and CDR2 FQNEAQ (reference sequence). This CDR3 spans 12 amino acids. The CDR3 nucleotides read TGTGCCAGCAGCCTAATGGGTGAAAAACTGTTTTTT. Amino acids: CASSLMGEKLFF. Full variable domain (missing parts from reference TRBV7-9 and TRBJ1-4): DTGVSQNPRHKITKRGQNVTFRCDPISEHNRLYWYRQTLGQGPEFLTYFQNEAQLEKSRLLSDRFSAERPKGSFSTLEIQRTEQGDSAMYLCASSLMGEKLFFGSGTQLSVL.

This clone was seen a handful of times. The chain combines TRBV10-2 with TRBJ2-3; maybe TRBD2 (6 bases). Trimming took 7 bases from V and 2 from J, leaving 10 bases between them. The CDR3 sequence is 13 residues long. CDR1 is WSHSY and CDR2 is SAAADI in the germline V gene. CDR3 nucleotide sequence: TGCGCCAGCAAGGAGGGCTCCACAGATACGCAGTATTTT. It is translated as CASKEGSTDTQYF.

This clone appeared a few times. V gene TRBV5-4 combines with J gene TRBJ2-7; D might be TRBD1 (5 bases). CDR1 is SGHNT, CDR2 YYREEE, per germline (reference sequence). The CDR3 contains 14 residues. Trimming shortened V by 4 bases and J by 0 bases, and 11 bases separated the two germline ends. DNA for the CDR3: TGTGCCAGCAGCGCCGTAGGGGCCTCCTACGAGCAGTACTTC. Protein: CASSAVGASYEQYF.